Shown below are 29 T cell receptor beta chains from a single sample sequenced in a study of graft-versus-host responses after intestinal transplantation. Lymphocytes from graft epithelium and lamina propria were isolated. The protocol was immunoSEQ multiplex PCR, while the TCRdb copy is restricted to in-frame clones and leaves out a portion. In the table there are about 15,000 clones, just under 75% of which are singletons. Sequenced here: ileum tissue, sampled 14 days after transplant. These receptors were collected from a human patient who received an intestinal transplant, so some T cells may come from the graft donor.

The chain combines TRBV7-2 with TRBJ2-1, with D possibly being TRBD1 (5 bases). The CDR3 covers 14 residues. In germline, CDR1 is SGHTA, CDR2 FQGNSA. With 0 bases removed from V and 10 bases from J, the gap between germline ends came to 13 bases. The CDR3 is CASSLARAGKEQFF. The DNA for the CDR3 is TGTGCCAGCAGCTTAGCCAGGGCCGGTAAGGAGCAGTTCTTC.

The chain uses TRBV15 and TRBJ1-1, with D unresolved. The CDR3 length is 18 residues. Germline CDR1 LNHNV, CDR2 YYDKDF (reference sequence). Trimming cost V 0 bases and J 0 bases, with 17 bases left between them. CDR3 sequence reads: CATSRDRETIVMNTEAFF. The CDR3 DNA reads TGTGCCACCAGCAGAGATCGGGAGACGATTGTTATGAACACTGAAGCTTTCTTT.

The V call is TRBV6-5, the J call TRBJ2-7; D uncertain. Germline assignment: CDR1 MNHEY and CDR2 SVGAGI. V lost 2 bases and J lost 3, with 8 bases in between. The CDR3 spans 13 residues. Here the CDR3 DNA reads TGTGCCAGCAGTTACGAGTTCGGCTACGAGCAGTACTTC. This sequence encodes CASSYEFGYEQYF.

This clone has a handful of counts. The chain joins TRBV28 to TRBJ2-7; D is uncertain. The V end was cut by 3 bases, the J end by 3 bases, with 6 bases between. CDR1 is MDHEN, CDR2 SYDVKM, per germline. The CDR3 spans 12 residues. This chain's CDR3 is CASSLVYYEQYF. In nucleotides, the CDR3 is TGTGCCAGCAGTTTGGTCTACTACGAGCAGTACTTC.

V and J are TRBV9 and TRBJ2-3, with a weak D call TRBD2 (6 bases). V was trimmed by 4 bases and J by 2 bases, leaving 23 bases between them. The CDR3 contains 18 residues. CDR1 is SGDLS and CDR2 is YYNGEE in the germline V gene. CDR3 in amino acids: CASSHNLHLSGYTDTQYF. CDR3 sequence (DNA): TGTGCCAGCAGCCACAATCTGCACCTGAGCGGGTACACAGATACGCAGTATTTT.

Here the CDR3 reads CASSLWPGGGYTEAFF. CDR3 coding DNA: TGTGCCAGCAGTTTATGGCCCGGGGGGGGATACACTGAAGCTTTCTTT. The chain has TRBV28 and TRBJ1-1; perhaps TRBD1 as D (5 bases). The CDR3 totals 16 residues. The V end lost 0 bases, the J end lost 3 bases, and 14 bases lay between the germline ends. In germline, CDR1 is MDHEN, CDR2 SYDVKM.

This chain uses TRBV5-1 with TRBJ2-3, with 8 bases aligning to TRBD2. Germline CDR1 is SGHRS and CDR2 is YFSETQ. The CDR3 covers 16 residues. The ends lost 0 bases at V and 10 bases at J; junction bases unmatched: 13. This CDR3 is CASSLASGGLVESQYF. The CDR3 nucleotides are TGCGCCAGCAGCTTGGCCTCGGGGGGGCTCGTCGAGTCGCAGTATTTT.

The chain's CDR3 is CASSEQGGETQYF. The CDR3 region has the DNA TGTGCCAGCAGTGAACAGGGGGGGGAGACCCAGTACTTC. The chain has TRBV6-1 and TRBJ2-5; possibly TRBD1 or TRBD2 for D (7 bases each). Looked up from germline, CDR1 is MNHNS and CDR2 is SASEGT. This CDR3 has 13 residues. Trimming removed 2 bases from V and 5 bases from J, with 9 bases in between.

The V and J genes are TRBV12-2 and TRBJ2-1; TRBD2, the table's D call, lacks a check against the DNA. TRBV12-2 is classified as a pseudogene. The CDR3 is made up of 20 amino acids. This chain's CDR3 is CASRSLTGTSGIQSYNEQFF. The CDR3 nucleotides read TGTGCAAGTCGCTCCCTAACTGGGACTAGCGGGATCCAATCCTACAATGAGCAGTTCTTC.

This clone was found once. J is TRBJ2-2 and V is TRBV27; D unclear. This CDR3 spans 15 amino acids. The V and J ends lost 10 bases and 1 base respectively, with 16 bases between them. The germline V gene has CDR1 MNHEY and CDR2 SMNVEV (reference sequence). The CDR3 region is CATQPDGMNTGELFF. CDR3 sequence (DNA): TGTGCCACCCAACCGGACGGAATGAACACCGGGGAGCTGTTTTTT.

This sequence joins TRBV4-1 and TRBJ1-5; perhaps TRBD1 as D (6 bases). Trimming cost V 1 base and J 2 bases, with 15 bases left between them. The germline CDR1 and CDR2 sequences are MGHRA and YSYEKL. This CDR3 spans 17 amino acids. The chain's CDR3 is CASSQADGRGGNQPQHF. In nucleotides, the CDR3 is TGCGCCAGCAGCCAAGCCGACGGCAGGGGAGGCAATCAGCCCCAGCATTTT.

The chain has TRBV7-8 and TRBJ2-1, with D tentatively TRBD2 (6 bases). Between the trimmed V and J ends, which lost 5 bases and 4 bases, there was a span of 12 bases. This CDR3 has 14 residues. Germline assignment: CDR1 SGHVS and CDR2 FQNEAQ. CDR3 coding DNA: TGTGCCAGCAGCCCTTGGGACTGGTACAATGAGCAGTTCTTC. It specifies CASSPWDWYNEQFF.

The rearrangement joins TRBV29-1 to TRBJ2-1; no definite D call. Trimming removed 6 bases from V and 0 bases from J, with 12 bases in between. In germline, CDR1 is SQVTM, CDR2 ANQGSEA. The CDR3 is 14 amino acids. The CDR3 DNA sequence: TGCAGCGTCGAGGATGGTAGCTCCTACAATGAGCAGTTCTTC. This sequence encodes CSVEDGSSYNEQFF.

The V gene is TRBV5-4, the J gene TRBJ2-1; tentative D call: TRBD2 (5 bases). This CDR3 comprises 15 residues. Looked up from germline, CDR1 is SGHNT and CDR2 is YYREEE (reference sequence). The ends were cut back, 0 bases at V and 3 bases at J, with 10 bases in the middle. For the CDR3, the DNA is TGTGCCAGCAGCTTGGGCCCCGGACTCTACAATGAGCAGTTCTTC. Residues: CASSLGPGLYNEQFF.

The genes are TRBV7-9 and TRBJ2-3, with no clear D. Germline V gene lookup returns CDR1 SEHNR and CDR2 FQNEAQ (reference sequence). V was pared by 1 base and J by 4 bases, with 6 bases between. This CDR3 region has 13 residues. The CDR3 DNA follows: TGTGCCAGCAGCTTAGTGAGTGCAGATACGCAGTATTTT. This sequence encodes CASSLVSADTQYF.

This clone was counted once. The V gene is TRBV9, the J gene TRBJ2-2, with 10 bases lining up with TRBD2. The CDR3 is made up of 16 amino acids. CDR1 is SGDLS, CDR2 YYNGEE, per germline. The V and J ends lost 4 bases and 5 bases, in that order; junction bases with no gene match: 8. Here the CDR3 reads CASSPSSGSETGELFF. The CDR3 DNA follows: TGTGCCAGCAGCCCTTCTAGCGGGAGTGAAACCGGGGAGCTGTTTTTT.

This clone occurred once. CDR3 residues: CAWSLAGGGEQYF. The CDR3 DNA reads TGTGCCTGGAGTCTAGCGGGAGGAGGCGAGCAGTACTTC. This sequence joins TRBV30 and TRBJ2-7; 11 bases are a match to TRBD2. Germline V CDR1 and CDR2: GTSNPN, SVGIG (reference sequence). The CDR3 loop spans 13 amino acids. Trimming took 2 bases from V and 6 from J; bases not matched to a gene: 3. The variable domain in full, completed from reference TRBV30 and TRBJ2-7, reads SQTIHQWPATLVQPVGSPLSLECTVEGTSNPNLYWYRQAAGRGLQLLFYSVGIGQISSEVPQNLSASRPQDRQFILSSKKLLLSDSGFYLCAWSLAGGGEQYFGPGTRLTVT.

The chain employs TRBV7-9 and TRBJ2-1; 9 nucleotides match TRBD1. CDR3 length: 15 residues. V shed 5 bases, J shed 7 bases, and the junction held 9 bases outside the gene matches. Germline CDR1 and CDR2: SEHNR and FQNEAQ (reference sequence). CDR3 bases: TGTGCCAGCAGCCTAGTGGGACAGGGAATGAATGAGCAGTTCTTC. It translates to CASSLVGQGMNEQFF.

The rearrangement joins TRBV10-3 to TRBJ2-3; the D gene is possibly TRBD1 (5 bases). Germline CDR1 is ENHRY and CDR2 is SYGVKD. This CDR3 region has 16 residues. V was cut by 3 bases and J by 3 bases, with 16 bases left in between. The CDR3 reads CAISDPSAGPTDTQYF. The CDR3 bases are TGTGCCATCAGTGATCCCTCGGCAGGGCCGACAGATACGCAGTATTTT.

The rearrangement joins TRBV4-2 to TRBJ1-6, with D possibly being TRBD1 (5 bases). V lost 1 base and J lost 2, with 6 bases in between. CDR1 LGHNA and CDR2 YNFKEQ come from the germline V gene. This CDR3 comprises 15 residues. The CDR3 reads CASSQGDAYNSPLHF. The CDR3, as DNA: TGTGCCAGCAGCCAAGGGGACGCCTATAATTCACCCCTCCACTTT.

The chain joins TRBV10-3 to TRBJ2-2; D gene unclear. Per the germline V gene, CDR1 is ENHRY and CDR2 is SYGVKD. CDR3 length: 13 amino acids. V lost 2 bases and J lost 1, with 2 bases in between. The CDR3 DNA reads TGTGCCATCAGTGAGGGGAACACCGGGGAGCTGTTTTTT. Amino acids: CAISEGNTGELFF.

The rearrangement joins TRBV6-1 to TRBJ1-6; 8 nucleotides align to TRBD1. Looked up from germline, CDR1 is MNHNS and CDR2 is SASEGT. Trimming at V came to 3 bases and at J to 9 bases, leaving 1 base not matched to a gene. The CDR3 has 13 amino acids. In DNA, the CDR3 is TGTGCCAGCAGTGACAGGGGGCTTTCACCCCTCCACTTT. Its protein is CASSDRGLSPLHF.

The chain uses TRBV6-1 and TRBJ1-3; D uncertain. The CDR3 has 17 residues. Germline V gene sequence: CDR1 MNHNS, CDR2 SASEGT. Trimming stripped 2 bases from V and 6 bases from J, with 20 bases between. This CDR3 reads CASSEYPRGGSLNTIYF. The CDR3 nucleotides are TGTGCCAGCAGTGAATACCCCCGCGGTGGATCCTTAAACACCATATATTTT.

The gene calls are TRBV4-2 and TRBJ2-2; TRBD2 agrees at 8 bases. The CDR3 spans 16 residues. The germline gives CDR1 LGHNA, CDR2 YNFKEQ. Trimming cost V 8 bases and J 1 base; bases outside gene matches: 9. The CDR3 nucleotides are TGTGCCAGCTGTTCAATCGGGGGGGTGAACACCGGGGAGCTGTTTTTT. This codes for CASCSIGGVNTGELFF.

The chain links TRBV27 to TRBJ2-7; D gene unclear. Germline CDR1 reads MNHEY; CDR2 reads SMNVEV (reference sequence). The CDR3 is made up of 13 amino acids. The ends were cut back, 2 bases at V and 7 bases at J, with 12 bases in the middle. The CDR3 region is CASSLRTVGEQYF. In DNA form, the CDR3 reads TGTGCCAGCAGTTTAAGGACGGTGGGGGAGCAGTACTTC.

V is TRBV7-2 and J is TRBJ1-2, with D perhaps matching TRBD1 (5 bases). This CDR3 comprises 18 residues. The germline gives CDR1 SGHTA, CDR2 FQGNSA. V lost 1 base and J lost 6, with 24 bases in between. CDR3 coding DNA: TGTGCCAGCAGCTTAGATTTCTCATCGACAGATTCTAGTCATGGCTACACCTTC. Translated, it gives CASSLDFSSTDSSHGYTF.

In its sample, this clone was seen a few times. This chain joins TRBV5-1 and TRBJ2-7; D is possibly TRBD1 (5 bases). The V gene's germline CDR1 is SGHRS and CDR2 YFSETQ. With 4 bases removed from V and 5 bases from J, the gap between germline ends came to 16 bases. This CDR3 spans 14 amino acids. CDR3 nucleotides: TGCGCCAGCAGCCTTTCCTGGGGCGAAGACGAGCAGTACTTC. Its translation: CASSLSWGEDEQYF.

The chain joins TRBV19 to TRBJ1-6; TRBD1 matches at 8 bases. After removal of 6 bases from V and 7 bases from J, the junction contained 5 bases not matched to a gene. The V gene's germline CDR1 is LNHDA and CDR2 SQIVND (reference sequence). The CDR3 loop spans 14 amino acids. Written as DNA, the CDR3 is TGTGCCAGTAGCCTCACAGGGGGAAATTCACCCCTCCACTTT. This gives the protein CASSLTGGNSPLHF.

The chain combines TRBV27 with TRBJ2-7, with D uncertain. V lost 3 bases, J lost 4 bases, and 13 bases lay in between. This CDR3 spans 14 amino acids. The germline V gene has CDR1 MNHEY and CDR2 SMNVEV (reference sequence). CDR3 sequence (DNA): TGTGCCAGCAGTTTCGCTGACGGCCAATACGAGCAGTACTTC. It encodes CASSFADGQYEQYF.